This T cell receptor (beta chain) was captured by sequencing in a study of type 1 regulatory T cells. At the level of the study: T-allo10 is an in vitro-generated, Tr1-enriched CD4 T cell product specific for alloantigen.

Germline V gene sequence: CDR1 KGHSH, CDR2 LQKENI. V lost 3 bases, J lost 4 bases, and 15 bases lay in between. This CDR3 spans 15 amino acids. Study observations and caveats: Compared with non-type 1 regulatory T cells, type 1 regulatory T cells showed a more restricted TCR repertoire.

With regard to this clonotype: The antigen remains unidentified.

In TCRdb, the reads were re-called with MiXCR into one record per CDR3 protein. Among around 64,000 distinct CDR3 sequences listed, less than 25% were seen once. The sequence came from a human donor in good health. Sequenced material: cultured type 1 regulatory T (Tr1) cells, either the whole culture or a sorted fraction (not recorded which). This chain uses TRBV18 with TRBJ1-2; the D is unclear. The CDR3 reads CASSPGRIEGYGYTF. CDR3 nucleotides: TGTGCCAGCTCACCGGGCCGAATAGAAGGCTATGGCTACACCTTC.